The 2 T cell receptor beta chains given below trace back to one sample, sequenced in a study of T cell responses to AZD1222 COVID-19 vaccine. Sequencing was performed with immunoSEQ multiplex PCR; in TCRdb, only in-frame clones are kept and a portion is missing. The sample shows about 130,000 clones, approximately 80% of them seen only once. The input for sequencing was peripheral blood, taken on day 0 of AZD1222 vaccination. These receptors were collected from an adult in good health.

The chain has TRBV2 and TRBJ1-2; possible D gene TRBD1, 6 bases. V was clipped by 5 bases and J by 6 bases, with 10 bases between them. The CDR3 length is 12 residues. Germline V lookup: CDR1 SNHLY, CDR2 FYNNEI. The CDR3 here is CASSNRVDGYTF. The CDR3 coding sequence is TGTGCCAGCAGTAACAGGGTGGATGGCTACACCTTC.

Only a few counts were recorded for this clone. This rearrangement joins TRBV7-8 to TRBJ2-3; 10 nucleotides line up with TRBD2. Germline CDR1 reads SGHVS; CDR2 reads FQNEAQ. Trimming cost V 0 bases and J 0 bases; bases outside gene matches: 6. The CDR3 consists of 18 residues. For the CDR3, the DNA is TGTGCCAGCAGCTTAGCGATAGCGGGGGGATCTAGCACAGATACGCAGTATTTT. Translation: CASSLAIAGGSSTDTQYF.